The rows below give T cell receptor beta chains drawn from one sample of a study of T-cell reconstitution after alpha-beta-depleted transplantation in children. TCRdb analysed the PCR reads with MiXCR anew, one entry per CDR3 protein. The profile shows over 450,000 distinct CDR3 sequences, roughly a tenth of them singletons. This specimen consisted of PBMCs, obtained before TCRalphabeta/CD19-depleted stem cell transplant. These receptors were collected from a child aged 2-9 years with inherited bone marrow failure, due to receive a stem cell transplant. Each CDR3 is given with its conserved first and last residue. D genes are given only for firm matches. Some rows mark clone size as missing; the rest say once, few, many or name a class of expanded clone.

TGTGCCAGCAGAAGGACTAGCCGAGATACGCAGTATTTT CASRRTSRDTQYF many TRBV12-3/TRBV12-4 TRBD2 TRBJ2-3
TGTGCCAGCAGTCCCCAGGGCGAGACCGGGGAGCTGTTTTTT CASSPQGETGELFF many TRBV28 NA TRBJ2-2
TGTGCCAGCAGTTGGGTGGGGAATGAGCAGTTCTTC CASSWVGNEQFF NA TRBV13 NA TRBJ2-1
TGTGCCAGCAGTCCGGACAGGGGAGACGGCTATGGCTACACCTTC CASSPDRGDGYGYTF many TRBV12-3/TRBV12-4 TRBD1 TRBJ1-2
TGTGCCAGCAGCGTAGGGGCTAGCGGGAGGGGTGAGCAGTTCTTC CASSVGASGRGEQFF NA TRBV9 TRBD2 TRBJ2-1
TGTGCCAGCAGTTTACAGCGGACTGACACAGATACGCAGTATTTT CASSLQRTDTDTQYF many TRBV28 NA TRBJ2-3
TGCAGCGTTGAGACCGGACAGGGGGGTAACTACGAGCAGTACTTC CSVETGQGGNYEQYF many TRBV29-1 TRBD1 TRBJ2-7
TGCGCCAGCAGCTTAGATGGTCGCACAGATTCGCAGTATTTT CASSLDGRTDSQYF NA TRBV5-1 NA TRBJ2-3
TGTGCCAGCAGTGATCAAGCGGGAGGGCGCCCAGATACGCAGTATTTT CASSDQAGGRPDTQYF many TRBV6-1 TRBD2 TRBJ2-3
TGCAGTGCTAGACGAGTCACGGGTGAGCAGTTCTTC CSARRVTGEQFF many TRBV20-1 NA TRBJ2-1
TGTGCCAGCAGTACGACCGACAGGGAGTCGACCTACGAGCAGTACTTC CASSTTDRESTYEQYF many TRBV6-5 TRBD1 TRBJ2-7
TGCAGTGCTAGAGATGCGGGTGAGGAGCAGTTCTTC CSARDAGEEQFF few TRBV20-1 NA TRBJ2-1
TGTGCCAGCAGTGGACTCGGGACCACCTCCTACAATGAGCAGTTCTTC CASSGLGTTSYNEQFF NA TRBV6-2/TRBV6-3 NA TRBJ2-1
TGTGCCAGCAGCAGGGGACCCCCGGGATGGACAGATACGCAGTATTTT CASSRGPPGWTDTQYF few TRBV5-6 NA TRBJ2-3
TGTGCCAGCAGTTTTGGCGGGGGAGGGGGTGAGCAGTTCTTC CASSFGGGGGEQFF many TRBV27 NA TRBJ2-1
TGTGCCAGCAGTCCCCCGGCGGGAGAAGAGGAGACCCAGTACTTC CASSPPAGEEETQYF few TRBV9 TRBD2 TRBJ2-5
TGTGCCAGTAGTATAGATCGGTGGAAGGGGGACGGAGAGACCCAGTACTTC CASSIDRWKGDGETQYF few TRBV19 NA TRBJ2-5
TGTGCCACCAGCCAACCTACGGACAAAACCTACGAGCAGTACTTC CATSQPTDKTYEQYF many TRBV24-1 NA TRBJ2-7
TGTGCCAGCAGCGTAGCGGGGACTAGTCCGTGGAGTTTGTTCTTC CASSVAGTSPWSLFF few TRBV9 TRBD2 TRBJ2-1
TGTGCCAGCACCTCCTCCGGGACGGGGGACTACGAGCAGTACTTC CASTSSGTGDYEQYF many TRBV12-3/TRBV12-4 NA TRBJ2-7
TGCGCCAGCAGCTCCAGAACTAGCGGGGTTCCCTACGAGCAGTACTTC CASSSRTSGVPYEQYF NA TRBV5-1 TRBD2 TRBJ2-7
TGTGCCAGCAGCCGGTCAGGGGGGGACTATGGCTACACCTTC CASSRSGGDYGYTF many TRBV7-8 TRBD1 TRBJ1-2
TGTGCCAGCAGCTTATCGGGACTATTCCACAATGAGCAGTTCTTC CASSLSGLFHNEQFF NA TRBV11-2 TRBD2 TRBJ2-1
TGTGCCAGCAGTGAATACCGGGACAGCCTAGCGCAGTTCTTC CASSEYRDSLAQFF NA TRBV25-1 TRBD1 TRBJ2-1
TGCAGTGGACAGGCGGGCAGCGAGCAGTACTTC CSGQAGSEQYF many TRBV20-1 NA TRBJ2-7
TGTGCCAGCAGTTTGGGACTAGCGGGTGGACCTACCTACAATGAGCAGTTCTTC CASSLGLAGGPTYNEQFF few TRBV12-3/TRBV12-4 TRBD2 TRBJ2-1
TGTGCCAGCAGTTTCGTCGGCGGGACAGGGGGTTCCTCTGGAAACACCATATATTTT CASSFVGGTGGSSGNTIYF many TRBV28 TRBD1 TRBJ1-3
TGTGCCAGCAGCTTCGTGGTCGGGCAGGCTCTGGGCTACACCTTC CASSFVVGQALGYTF NA TRBV7-2 NA TRBJ1-2
TGTGCCAGCAGTTACCCTACAGACGGACAGGTCATCGATGAGCAGTTCTTC CASSYPTDGQVIDEQFF many TRBV6-5 TRBD1 TRBJ2-1
TGTGCCAGCGGCGGGTTATACACCGGGGAGCTGTTTTTT CASGGLYTGELFF many TRBV6-1 NA TRBJ2-2
TGTGCCTGGAGTAAGACCTTACTAGTCACCGGGGAGCTGTTTTTT CAWSKTLLVTGELFF NA TRBV30 NA TRBJ2-2
TGTGCCAGCATTTTAGAAGCGAGCTCCTACAATGAGCAGTTCTTC CASILEASSYNEQFF many TRBV12-3/TRBV12-4 NA TRBJ2-1
TGTGCCAGCAGCTTAGAAGTTCGGCTAGCAGGTTGGTTCTTC CASSLEVRLAGWFF many TRBV7-9 NA TRBJ2-1
TGTGCCAGCTCACCACCTGGGAACGTAGCCTACGAGCAGTACTTC CASSPPGNVAYEQYF few TRBV18 NA TRBJ2-7
TGCAGCGGGGGACCGGGGAAGGAAAAACTGTTTTTT CSGGPGKEKLFF NA TRBV29-1 NA TRBJ1-4
TGTGCCAGCAGTTTCCGGACAGGGCGATCGATAGGCTCACCCCTCCACTTT CASSFRTGRSIGSPLHF few TRBV12-3/TRBV12-4 TRBD1 TRBJ1-6
TGTGCCAGCAGTTTGTGGGGACCCGCGCAAGAGACCCAGTACTTC CASSLWGPAQETQYF many TRBV12-3/TRBV12-4 NA TRBJ2-5
TGTGCCAGCAGTTTAAGCGGTTCCGCTCCCTACGAGCAGTACTTC CASSLSGSAPYEQYF many TRBV27 NA TRBJ2-7
TGCAGCGTAGGCGGACATTTGAACACTGAAGCTTTCTTT CSVGGHLNTEAFF many TRBV29-1 NA TRBJ1-1
TGTGCCAGCAGCTTCCGAGTGGTTTTATACAATGAGCAGTTCTTC CASSFRVVLYNEQFF NA TRBV7-8 NA TRBJ2-1
TGTGCCAGCAGTCCGACTAGCGCCAATGAGCAGTTCTTC CASSPTSANEQFF many TRBV6-2/TRBV6-3 TRBD2 TRBJ2-1
TGTGCCAGCAGTTACTCGCACAAAAACTATGGCTACACCTTC CASSYSHKNYGYTF many TRBV6-5 NA TRBJ1-2
TGTGCCACCAGTGCCGGGACAGGGGTTACCGGGGAGCTGTTTTTT CATSAGTGVTGELFF NA TRBV24-1 TRBD1 TRBJ2-2
TGTGCCAGCAGCTTAGGGTCGACTAGCAGGCTCCGGCAGTTCTTC CASSLGSTSRLRQFF many TRBV7-9 TRBD2 TRBJ2-1
TGTGCCAGCTCACCATATCTTGGAGCAGGGGGCGACTATGGCTACACCTTC CASSPYLGAGGDYGYTF few TRBV18 TRBD1 TRBJ1-2
TGTGCCAGCTCCCCGATCGAGGGATCGGATACGCAGTATTTT CASSPIEGSDTQYF many TRBV18 NA TRBJ2-3
TGCAGTGCTCCCCGATACACCGGGGAGCTGTTTTTT CSAPRYTGELFF few TRBV20-1 NA TRBJ2-2
TGTGCCAGCATCCGACAGGGGGGTGACGAGCAGTACTTC CASIRQGGDEQYF many TRBV2 TRBD1 TRBJ2-7
TGTGCCAGCAGATGGGACAGGGAAAGGGCCACAGATACGCAGTATTTT CASRWDRERATDTQYF many TRBV6-1 TRBD1 TRBJ2-3